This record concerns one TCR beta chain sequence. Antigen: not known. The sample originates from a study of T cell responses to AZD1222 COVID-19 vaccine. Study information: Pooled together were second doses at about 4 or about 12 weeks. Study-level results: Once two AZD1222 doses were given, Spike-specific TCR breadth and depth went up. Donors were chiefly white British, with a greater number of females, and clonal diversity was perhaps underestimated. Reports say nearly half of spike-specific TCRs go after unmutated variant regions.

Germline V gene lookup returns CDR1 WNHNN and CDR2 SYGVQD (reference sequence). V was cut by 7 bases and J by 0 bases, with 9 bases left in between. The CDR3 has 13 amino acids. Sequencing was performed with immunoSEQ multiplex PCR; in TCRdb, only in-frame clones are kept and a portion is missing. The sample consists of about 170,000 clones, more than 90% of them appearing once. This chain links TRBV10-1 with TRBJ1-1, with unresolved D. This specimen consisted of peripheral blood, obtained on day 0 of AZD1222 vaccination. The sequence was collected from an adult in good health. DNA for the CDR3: TGCGCCAGCACGGACGGACTGAACACTGAAGCTTTCTTT. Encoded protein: CASTDGLNTEAFF.